This TCR beta chain is from a study of CD8+CD57+ T cells in acquired aplastic anemia. Broader study findings: Overlapping CD8+ CDR3 repertoires of patients and controls contained around 30 shared sequences. With respect to CD8+ Simpson's diversity, patients and controls did not differ significantly.

Germline V gene data show CDR1 as MGHDK and CDR2 as SYGVNS. The CDR3 spans 17 residues. V was trimmed by 3 bases and J by 7 bases, leaving 24 bases between them. A remark on this clonotype: Its matching antigen is unknown.

For sequencing, patients were chosen who had shown expansion of CD8+CD57+ cells by flow cytometry. Each patient had severe acquired aplastic anemia. The use of genomic DNA as template underpinned the TCR beta VDJ and CDR3 profiling. Via MiXCR, TCRdb re-called the reads, giving one row per CDR3 protein. The sample gives about 180,000 distinct CDR3 sequences, roughly 65% of which show up once; more than 40% is in the top ten. The rearrangement links TRBV25-1 to TRBJ1-2; no reliable D call. The clonotype comes from a human donor with aplastic anemia. The sequenced sample was sorted CD4+, CD8+, or CD8+CD57+ T cells (not recorded which) from PBMCs. The CDR3 is CASSEPIRPKGRSGYTF. The CDR3, as DNA: TGTGCCAGCAGTGAGCCCATCCGCCCCAAAGGCAGAAGTGGCTACACCTTC.